The subject of this entry is one T cell receptor beta chain. The antigen remains unidentified. These data originate in a study of vaccination and CD4 T cells after COVID-19. Unmatched junction bases numbered 5, after V lost 5 bases and J lost 8 bases. Germline CDR1 and CDR2: SGHTA and FQGTGA. This CDR3 region has 13 residues. Treatment of the sample: approximately nine-day PBMC culture with coronavirus spike peptide pools or control peptides (ViraFEST assay). With peptide pools, ViraFEST first expanded antigen-specific T cells and afterwards sequenced their TCRs. After roughly ten days of culture, CD4+ T cells were negatively selected. Oncomine TCR Beta short-read sequencing was applied to DNA from cultured CD4+ T cells. One entry per CDR3 protein results from TCRdb running MiXCR on the PCR reads. The data contain roughly 20,000 distinct CDR3 sequences, 67% of them singletons.

This TCR was sampled from a human donor who had recovered from COVID-19. Sequencing was performed on CD4+ T cells from blood, cultured in vitro. The chain employs TRBV7-3 and TRBJ2-2, with 7 nucleotides matching TRBD1. In nucleotides, the CDR3 is TGTGCCAGCAGCGTCATACAGGGGGGGGAGCTGTTTTTT. Amino acid sequence: CASSVIQGGELFF.